These T cell receptor beta chains were read from a single sample in a study of blood T cell repertoires in COVID-19. Assay: immunoSEQ multiplex PCR; the TCRdb copy retains only in-frame clones and omits some. The sample includes fewer than 300,000 clones, approximately 90% of them seen just once. The sample was PBMCs or T cells enriched from blood (not recorded which). The origin of the receptors is a woman aged 30 to 39 who had recovered from COVID-19. Both conserved end residues are part of each CDR3. Fields, in order: D gene, clone size, V gene, J gene, CDR3 protein, CDR3 DNA. A D gene is named only where the DNA matches it firmly. Not every row has a clone size; where given, it reads once, few, many or a size class.

TRBD1,.,TRBV11-2,TRBJ2-5,CASSLGGQGRETQYF,TGTGCCAGCAGCTTAGGGGGACAGGGGAGAGAGACCCAGTACTTC
.,.,TRBV28,TRBJ2-7,CASSSLVAAEQYF,TGTGCCAGCAGTTCCTTGGTAGCGGCCGAGCAGTACTTC
TRBD1,few,TRBV10-3,TRBJ1-5,CAISRDRGNQPQHF,TGTGCCATCAGCCGGGACAGGGGCAATCAGCCCCAGCATTTT
.,.,TRBV7-2,TRBJ1-2,CASSFPWRGDVNYGYTF,TGTGCCAGCAGCTTTCCCTGGCGCGGGGATGTAAACTATGGCTACACCTTC
.,.,TRBV10-1,TRBJ2-7,CASYSVTYEQYF,TGCGCCAGCTATAGCGTCACCTACGAGCAGTACTTC
TRBD2,.,TRBV4-3,TRBJ2-2,CASSQDRAGGAGELFF,TGCGCCAGCAGCCAAGATCGTGCGGGAGGGGCCGGGGAGCTGTTTTTT
.,.,TRBV6-5,TRBJ1-1,CASSSVGGRTEAFF,TGTGCCAGCAGTTCAGTAGGGGGTCGAACTGAAGCTTTCTTT
.,.,TRBV28,TRBJ2-1,CASSLDTSSYNEQFF,TGTGCCAGCAGTCTCGACACGAGCTCCTACAATGAGCAGTTCTTC
TRBD2,.,TRBV6-5,TRBJ2-2,CASRLLAGVTGELFF,TGTGCCAGCAGATTACTAGCGGGAGTTACCGGGGAGCTGTTTTTT
.,.,TRBV5-1,TRBJ1-1,CASSRGQLNTEAFF,TGCGCCAGCAGCCGGGGACAACTGAACACTGAAGCTTTCTTT
TRBD1,.,TRBV10-1,TRBJ2-7,CASMRGGQDGEQYF,TGCGCCAGCATGCGAGGGGGACAGGATGGGGAGCAGTACTTC
.,.,TRBV7-9,TRBJ2-1,CASTPSGYNEQFF,TGTGCCAGCACCCCCTCGGGGTACAATGAGCAGTTCTTC
.,.,TRBV11-1,TRBJ2-7,CASSSVSYEQYF,TGTGCCAGCAGCTCCGTTTCCTACGAGCAGTACTTC
.,.,TRBV4-1,TRBJ1-5,CASSQVGQADPNQPQHF,TGCGCCAGCAGCCAAGTTGGGCAGGCTGATCCCAATCAGCCCCAGCATTTT
.,.,TRBV3-1/TRBV3-2,TRBJ2-3,CASSLNLAHSTDTQYF,TGTGCCAGCAGCCTAAATCTAGCGCATAGCACAGATACGCAGTATTTT
.,.,TRBV24-1,TRBJ1-6,CATSDLRGKNSPLHF,TGTGCCACCAGTGATTTAAGGGGTAAGAATTCACCCCTCCACTTT
TRBD1,.,TRBV9,TRBJ2-1,CASSYGTGGEGEQFF,TGTGCCAGCAGCTATGGGACAGGGGGAGAGGGTGAGCAGTTCTTC
.,.,TRBV29-1,TRBJ2-7,CSVARYTHEQYF,TGCAGCGTTGCCAGGTATACCCACGAGCAGTACTTC
TRBD1,.,TRBV10-3,TRBJ2-5,CAITQGQGEETQYF,TGTGCCATCACCCAAGGACAGGGTGAAGAGACCCAGTACTTC
.,.,TRBV9,TRBJ2-3,CASSMMTGVTDTQYF,TGTGCCAGCAGCATGATGACGGGAGTCACAGATACGCAGTATTTT
.,.,TRBV30,TRBJ2-6,CAWGLSGANVLTF,TGTGCCTGGGGACTCTCTGGGGCCAACGTCCTGACTTTC
TRBD1,.,TRBV5-1,TRBJ1-5,CASSLVRQGYQPQHF,TGCGCCAGCAGCTTGGTCCGACAGGGGTACCAGCCCCAGCATTTT
TRBD1,few,TRBV10-3,TRBJ1-2,CAIKARDRDLDGYTF,TGTGCCATCAAGGCCCGGGACAGGGATTTGGATGGCTACACCTTC
TRBD2,few,TRBV30,TRBJ2-3,CAWSAHSGSSGTQYF,TGTGCCTGGAGTGCCCATAGCGGGAGCTCTGGGACGCAGTATTTT
.,.,TRBV27,TRBJ2-7,CASSLSIGEAYEQYF,TGTGCCAGCAGCTTGTCGATAGGGGAGGCCTACGAGCAGTACTTC
TRBD2,.,TRBV7-3,TRBJ2-2,CASSQSGSLNGELFF,TGTGCCAGCAGCCAGAGCGGGAGTCTGAACGGGGAGCTGTTTTTT
TRBD2,.,TRBV5-5,TRBJ2-1,CASSILAGSINEQFF,TGTGCCAGCAGCATCCTAGCGGGATCAATCAATGAGCAGTTCTTC
.,once,TRBV7-6,TRBJ2-1,CASSLGYRDANEQFF,TGTGCCAGCAGCTTAGGGTACAGGGATGCGAATGAGCAGTTCTTC
TRBD2,.,TRBV4-2,TRBJ2-2,CATYGGYNTGELFF,TGTGCCACCTACGGGGGGTATAACACCGGGGAGCTGTTTTTT
.,few,TRBV6-6,TRBJ2-3,CASSPRRHYERTTDTQYF,TGTGCCAGCAGTCCTAGACGCCACTATGAGCGGACCACAGATACGCAGTATTTT
.,.,TRBV19,TRBJ1-2,CASIGAASPNYGYTF,TGTGCCAGTATAGGGGCAGCGTCTCCTAACTATGGCTACACCTTC
TRBD2,.,TRBV28,TRBJ2-2,CASSLAGGPNTGELFF,TGTGCCAGCAGTTTGGCGGGAGGCCCGAACACCGGGGAGCTGTTTTTT
.,.,TRBV19,TRBJ1-3,CASSADSGAPSGNTIYF,TGTGCCAGTAGCGCGGACAGTGGGGCCCCTTCTGGAAACACCATATATTTT
TRBD2,.,TRBV19,TRBJ2-1,CASREGTSGRGQFF,TGTGCCAGTAGAGAGGGGACTAGCGGGAGAGGGCAGTTCTTC
.,.,TRBV2,TRBJ1-2,CVSTGGGNRENYGYTF,TGTGTTAGCACCGGGGGAGGGAACAGGGAGAACTATGGCTACACCTTC
TRBD1,.,TRBV5-4,TRBJ2-7,CASSFAGTGVGEQYF,TGTGCCAGCAGCTTCGCCGGGACAGGGGTTGGCGAGCAGTACTTC
.,.,TRBV13,TRBJ1-1,CASSLGPGEGAEAFF,TGTGCCAGCAGCTTAGGCCCGGGGGAAGGGGCTGAAGCTTTCTTT
TRBD1,.,TRBV12-3/TRBV12-4,TRBJ1-5,CASSLDRAQPQHF,TGTGCCAGCAGTTTGGACAGGGCTCAGCCCCAGCATTTT
.,.,TRBV30,TRBJ1-4,CAWSVSGEKLFF,TGTGCCTGGAGTGTATCGGGGGAAAAACTGTTTTTT
.,once,TRBV7-2,TRBJ2-3,CASSSPRVADTQYF,TGTGCCAGCAGTTCCCCGCGGGTTGCCGATACGCAGTATTTT
TRBD2,once,TRBV6-1,TRBJ2-1,CASSDRLAGGPRWQFF,TGTGCCAGCAGTGACCGACTAGCGGGAGGGCCCCGGTGGCAGTTCTTC
TRBD1,.,TRBV29-1,TRBJ2-2,CSVASGTGVTGELFF,TGCAGCGTCGCCTCGGGGACAGGGGTTACCGGGGAGCTGTTTTTT
.,once,TRBV6-1,TRBJ1-5,CASSEGARFQPQHF,TGTGCCAGCAGTGAGGGGGCTCGGTTTCAGCCCCAGCATTTT
TRBD1,once,TRBV28,TRBJ1-1,CASSSGQPNTEAFF,TGTGCCAGCAGTTCGGGACAGCCGAACACTGAAGCTTTCTTT
TRBD2,.,TRBV6-5,TRBJ2-5,CASSYRGLAGGETQYF,TGTGCCAGCAGTTACCGAGGACTAGCGGGAGGGGAGACCCAGTACTTC
.,.,TRBV19,TRBJ2-2,CASSPGSDTGELFF,TGTGCCAGTAGTCCCGGGTCGGACACCGGGGAGCTGTTTTTT
TRBD1,once,TRBV5-5,TRBJ1-2,CASSSPGQGSLGGRANGYTF,TGTGCCAGCAGCTCCCCGGGACAGGGTAGTTTAGGTGGTCGTGCGAATGGCTACACCTTC
TRBD1,.,TRBV5-5,TRBJ1-2,CASSLAGQGDGYTF,TGTGCCAGCAGCTTGGCCGGACAGGGGGATGGCTACACCTTC
TRBD1,once,TRBV7-2,TRBJ2-6,CASSLRDSLFSGANVLTF,TGTGCCAGCAGCCTCCGGGACAGCCTCTTCTCTGGGGCCAACGTCCTGACTTTC
.,.,TRBV6-5,TRBJ2-7,CASRGSTYEQYF,TGTGCCAGTAGGGGGAGTACCTACGAGCAGTACTTC
TRBD2,.,TRBV6-5,TRBJ2-1,CASSSTSGPYNEQFF,TGTGCCAGCAGTTCGACTAGCGGGCCGTACAATGAGCAGTTCTTC